These 27 T cell receptor beta chains were all obtained from the same sample, sequenced in a study of cytomegalovirus exposure and HLA in healthy donors. Assay used: immunoSEQ multiplex PCR; TCRdb lists only in-frame clones, some missing. The sample includes some 180,000 clones, 86% seen only once; the top ten take about 7.7%. What was sequenced was PBMCs. The receptor source for this set is a man between 25 and 39 years old in good health and CMV-seropositive.

The chain recombines TRBV5-1 with TRBJ2-2; D might be TRBD1 (7 bases). Trimming took off 0 bases at V and 6 bases at J, with 18 bases between the two ends. Germline assignment: CDR1 SGHRS and CDR2 YFSETQ. There are 17 residues in the CDR3. CDR3 amino acids: CASSLAGQGGTAGELFF. CDR3 DNA sequence: TGCGCCAGCAGCTTGGCCGGGCAGGGGGGAACCGCCGGGGAGCTGTTTTTT.

This clone was detected ten times or more. This sequence joins TRBV5-8 and TRBJ2-1, with D hard to call. Germline V lookup: CDR1 SGHTS, CDR2 YDEGEE. The CDR3 sequence is 9 residues long. The V end was cut by 1 base, the J end by 12 bases, with 2 bases between. CDR3 loop: CASSLWQFF. In DNA form, the CDR3 reads TGTGCCAGCAGCTTGTGGCAGTTCTTC.

The gene calls are TRBV4-1 and TRBJ1-5, with 10 bases that match TRBD1. V lost 0 bases to trimming and J lost 2 bases; unmatched junction nucleotides: 10. Germline V gene sequence: CDR1 MGHRA, CDR2 YSYEKL. This CDR3 comprises 19 residues. Here the CDR3 DNA reads TGCGCCAGCAGCCAAGATCGGGGACAGGGGCTGATTGGCAATCAGCCCCAGCATTTT. It codes for CASSQDRGQGLIGNQPQHF.

The gene calls are TRBV7-2 and TRBJ1-2, with 7 positions matching TRBD1. The CDR3 runs 13 residues. Germline lookup yields CDR1 SGHTA and CDR2 FQGNSA. The junction had 7 bases not matched to a gene; V was cut back by 5 bases and J by 7 bases. The CDR3 reads CASSIKTGPGYTF. Here the CDR3 DNA reads TGTGCCAGCAGCATAAAGACAGGGCCTGGCTACACCTTC.

Only one count was recorded for this clone. This chain uses TRBV25-1 with TRBJ2-1; the match to TRBD2 covers 7 bases. The CDR3 is 16 amino acids. Germline loops: CDR1 MGHDK, CDR2 SYGVNS. Trimming at V came to 4 bases and at J to 0 bases, leaving 6 bases not matched to a gene. This CDR3 reads CASSAPGGSSYNEQFF. As DNA, the CDR3 is TGTGCCAGCAGTGCCCCCGGGGGGAGCTCCTACAATGAGCAGTTCTTC. The full variable domain, its missing parts supplied by reference TRBV25-1 and TRBJ2-1, is EADIYQTPRYLVIGTGKKITLECSQTMGHDKMYWYQQDPGMELHLIHYSYGVNSTEKGDLSSESTVSRIRTEHFPLTLESARPSHTSQYLCASSAPGGSSYNEQFFGPGTRLTVL.

This sequence joins TRBV5-1 and TRBJ1-4; D is unresolved. The CDR3 extends over 16 amino acids. CDR1 is SGHRS, CDR2 YFSETQ, per germline. V was trimmed by 4 bases and J by 3 bases, leaving 16 bases between them. CDR3 protein: CASSPGLSGPNEKLFF. Written as DNA, the CDR3 is TGCGCCAGCAGCCCCGGACTTTCCGGGCCTAATGAAAAACTGTTTTTT.

This rearrangement joins TRBV6-1 to TRBJ2-7; a weak D match, TRBD1 (6 bases). Germline-derived CDR1 and CDR2 are MNHNS and SASEGT. This CDR3 contains 14 residues. V was pared by 7 bases and J by 2 bases, with 15 bases between. The CDR3 nucleotides are TGTGCCAGCAAGAGGACAGAAATAACCTACGAGCAGTACTTC. Translating gives CASKRTEITYEQYF.

The V gene is TRBV9, the J gene TRBJ1-2, with a weak D call TRBD1 (5 bases). The CDR3 sequence is 15 residues long. Trimming stripped 0 bases from V and 4 bases from J, with 13 bases between. CDR1 is SGDLS, CDR2 YYNGEE, per germline. The CDR3 DNA reads as TGTGCCAGCAGCGTAGGGTTCGGCAGGGTCTATGGCTACACCTTC. This encodes CASSVGFGRVYGYTF.

This clone showed up just a few times. The chain joins TRBV9 to TRBJ2-2, with D hard to call. The CDR3 loop spans 13 amino acids. V shed 0 bases and J shed 4 bases, with 4 bases lying between them. Per the germline V gene, CDR1 is SGDLS and CDR2 is YYNGEE. The CDR3 DNA is TGTGCCAGCAGCGTAGCTATCACCGGGGAGCTGTTTTTT. It codes for CASSVAITGELFF.

The DNA for the CDR3 is TGTGCCAGCAGACGACAGGGGGCCACGAGTTCCTATGGCTACACCTTC. Translation gives CASRRQGATSSYGYTF. The chain joins TRBV28 to TRBJ1-2, with 10 positions matching TRBD1. After removal of 6 bases from V and 4 bases from J, the junction contained 11 bases not matched to a gene. Germline V lookup: CDR1 MDHEN, CDR2 SYDVKM. CDR3 length: 16 residues.

The chain joins TRBV27 to TRBJ1-5; D gene ambiguous. The CDR3 is made up of 14 amino acids. Trimming cost V 3 bases and J 0 bases, with 6 bases left between them. CDR1 and CDR2 (germline): MNHEY, SMNVEV (reference sequence). CDR3 sequence reads: CASSFSHSNQPQHF. The DNA of the CDR3 is TGTGCCAGCAGTTTTTCCCATAGCAATCAGCCCCAGCATTTT.

The V gene is TRBV4-1, the J gene TRBJ1-2, with no clear D. V lost 2 bases and J 4 bases, leaving 14 bases between the germline ends. Germline lookup yields CDR1 MGHRA and CDR2 YSYEKL. The CDR3 is 15 amino acids. The CDR3 sequence is CASSQREEGGYGYTF. As DNA, the CDR3 is TGCGCCAGCAGCCAAAGGGAGGAGGGCGGCTATGGCTACACCTTC.

This clone was counted only a few times. The chain combines TRBV28 with TRBJ1-2, with D possibly matching TRBD1 (6 bases). CDR1 MDHEN and CDR2 SYDVKM come from the germline V gene. The CDR3 loop spans 14 amino acids. Deletions cut 6 bases from V and 4 bases from J, with 15 bases between. The CDR3, as DNA: TGTGCCAGCAGATCCGGGGGCAGAATCTATGGCTACACCTTC. This translates into CASRSGGRIYGYTF.

This sequence joins TRBV5-1 and TRBJ1-1, with D possibly matching TRBD1 (5 bases). Trimming pared 0 bases from V and 1 base from J, leaving 7 bases between. Germline V lookup: CDR1 SGHRS, CDR2 YFSETQ. The CDR3 loop spans 14 amino acids. CDR3 amino acids: CASSLVGTNTEAFF. CDR3 DNA: TGCGCCAGCAGCTTGGTAGGGACGAACACTGAAGCTTTCTTT.

DNA of the CDR3: TGTGCCAGCAGCGATAGCTACGGGGGCTCCTACGAGCAGTACTTC. It encodes CASSDSYGGSYEQYF. The gene calls are TRBV9 and TRBJ2-7, with D possibly matching TRBD2 (6 bases). The CDR3 has 15 amino acids. V lost 3 bases and J lost 0, with 13 bases in between. The germline V gene encodes CDR1 SGDLS and CDR2 YYNGEE.

The V call is TRBV4-3, the J call TRBJ2-3, with D possibly matching TRBD2 (5 bases). CDR3 length: 15 residues. Trimming took 5 bases from V and 5 from J, leaving 17 bases between them. Germline V lookup: CDR1 LGHNA, CDR2 YSLEER. CDR3 nucleotides: TGCGCCAGCAGCTACGGCGGGTCAACGGGAGATACGCAGTATTTT. Its protein product is CASSYGGSTGDTQYF.

The V call is TRBV7-3, the J call TRBJ1-5, with a tentative D call TRBD1 (5 bases). The CDR3 totals 15 residues. The germline CDR1 and CDR2 sequences are SGHTA and FQGTGA. V dropped 2 bases and J dropped 4 bases, with 12 bases sitting between them. The CDR3 bases are TGTGCCAGCAGCTTAGGGGGTGGAGGAAATCAGCCCCAGCATTTT. It encodes CASSLGGGGNQPQHF.

The chain couples TRBV5-1 to TRBJ1-4, with D possibly TRBD1 on 5 matching bases. The CDR3 length is 14 residues. The germline CDR1 and CDR2 sequences are SGHRS and YFSETQ. Trimming shortened V by 4 bases and J by 8 bases, and 15 bases separated the two germline ends. The CDR3 bases are TGCGCCAGCAGCCCAGGACACGGTGGGGAAAAACTGTTTTTT. Translating gives CASSPGHGGEKLFF.

The rearrangement uses TRBV29-1 and TRBJ1-6; D remains ambiguous. The V end was cut by 7 bases, the J end by 8 bases, with 18 bases between. This CDR3 comprises 14 residues. CDR1 is SQVTM and CDR2 is ANQGSEA in the germline V gene. For the CDR3, the DNA is TGCAGCGCGGCAGAGGGCCCTCAGGATTCACCCCTCCACTTT. Translation gives CSAAEGPQDSPLHF.

The chain links TRBV4-3 to TRBJ2-2; the D is unclear. CDR1 LGHNA and CDR2 YSLEER come from the germline V gene. The CDR3 has 14 amino acids. With 0 bases removed from V and 6 bases from J, the gap between germline ends came to 8 bases. CDR3 region: CASSQDKVPGELFF. CDR3 DNA: TGCGCCAGCAGCCAAGATAAAGTTCCCGGGGAGCTGTTTTTT.

The V and J genes are TRBV6-4 and TRBJ2-1, with TRBD2 matching 9 bases. The germline gives CDR1 MRHNA, CDR2 SNTAGT. Trimming removed 3 bases from V and 7 bases from J; junction bases left unmatched: 4. The CDR3 is 14 residues long. In nucleotides, the CDR3 is TGTGCCAGCAGTGATAGCGGGAGTAAGAATGAGCAGTTCTTC. This codes for CASSDSGSKNEQFF.

This chain links TRBV19 with TRBJ1-2; possible D gene TRBD1, 6 bases. The germline V gene has CDR1 LNHDA and CDR2 SQIVND (reference sequence). CDR3 length: 13 amino acids. Trimming cost V 3 bases and J 7 bases, with 12 bases left between them. The CDR3 coding sequence is TGTGCCAGTAGTATCGGGAGGGGGTTTGGCTACACCTTC. It translates to CASSIGRGFGYTF.

The V call is TRBV5-1, the J call TRBJ2-3, with 7 bases fitting TRBD2. This CDR3 contains 15 residues. In germline, CDR1 is SGHRS, CDR2 YFSETQ. V gave up 3 bases and J gave up 0 bases; unmatched junction bases: 4. CDR3: CASSYGGVSTDTQYF. For the CDR3, the DNA is TGCGCCAGCAGCTATGGGGGGGTTAGCACAGATACGCAGTATTTT.

The V and J genes are TRBV15 and TRBJ2-3; tentative D call: TRBD2 (6 bases). The CDR3 has 18 amino acids. V was trimmed by 0 bases and J by 1 base, leaving 17 bases between them. The germline V gene encodes CDR1 LNHNV and CDR2 YYDKDF (reference sequence). CDR3 residues: CATSRDPFGASGTDTQYF. The CDR3 bases are TGTGCCACCAGCAGAGATCCCTTTGGGGCTAGCGGCACAGATACGCAGTATTTT.

The chain combines TRBV9 with TRBJ2-3; D not certain. Trimming pared 4 bases from V and 0 bases from J, leaving 9 bases between. The germline gives CDR1 SGDLS, CDR2 YYNGEE. This CDR3 comprises 14 residues. As DNA, the CDR3 is TGTGCCAGCAGCTTAACCCCTAGCACAGATACGCAGTATTTT. This sequence encodes CASSLTPSTDTQYF. The whole variable domain, remainder taken from reference TRBV9 and TRBJ2-3, is DSGVTQTPKHLITATGQRVTLRCSPRSGDLSVYWYQQSLDQGLQFLIQYYNGEERAKGNILERFSAQQFPDLHSELNLSSLELGDSALYFCASSLTPSTDTQYFGPGTRLTVL.

The chain employs TRBV15 and TRBJ2-3; D is unclear. This CDR3 has 16 amino acids. Trimming cost V 0 bases and J 0 bases, with 10 bases left between them. Germline V CDR1 and CDR2: LNHNV, YYDKDF (reference sequence). The chain's CDR3 is CATSRDLQASTDTQYF. The CDR3, as DNA: TGTGCCACCAGCAGAGATCTGCAGGCTAGCACAGATACGCAGTATTTT.

The chain is built from TRBV9 and TRBJ1-2; 7 bases agree with TRBD1. Germline V gene lookup returns CDR1 SGDLS and CDR2 YYNGEE. V gave up 1 base and J gave up 7 bases; unmatched junction bases: 10. CDR3 size: 15 residues. The CDR3 is CASSVSGDSSGGYTF. CDR3 in DNA: TGTGCCAGCAGCGTAAGCGGGGACAGCAGCGGTGGCTACACCTTC. The whole variable domain, filled in from reference TRBV9 and TRBJ1-2, reads DSGVTQTPKHLITATGQRVTLRCSPRSGDLSVYWYQQSLDQGLQFLIQYYNGEERAKGNILERFSAQQFPDLHSELNLSSLELGDSALYFCASSVSGDSSGGYTFGSGTRLTVV.